Following are 5 T cell receptor beta chains from one sample sequenced in a study of blood T cell repertoires in COVID-19. Clones were sequenced by immunoSEQ multiplex PCR, and TCRdb holds only the in-frame ones, with some missing. Of 500,000 or so clones listed, approximately 90% are singletons. Source material: PBMCs or T cells enriched from blood (not recorded which). The receptor source for this set is a woman under 30 who had recovered from COVID-19.

This clone was observed a single time. The chain links TRBV5-1 to TRBJ1-1; no reliable D call. CDR1 is SGHRS and CDR2 is YFSETQ in the germline V gene. The CDR3 length is 16 residues. V lost 2 bases and J 0 bases, leaving 14 bases between the germline ends. The CDR3 loop is CASSLGGSSLNTEAFF. CDR3 DNA sequence: TGCGCCAGCAGCTTAGGAGGCAGCTCTTTGAACACTGAAGCTTTCTTT. The variable domain in full, with the rest retrieved from reference TRBV5-1 and TRBJ1-1, is KAGVTQTPRYLIKTRGQQVTLSCSPISGHRSVSWYQQTPGQGLQFLFEYFSETQRNKGNFPGRFSGRQFSNSRSEMNVSTLELGDSALYLCASSLGGSSLNTEAFFGQGTRLTVV.

The chain carries TRBV10-3 and TRBJ2-5; weak D call: TRBD1 (6 bases). Germline lookup yields CDR1 ENHRY and CDR2 SYGVKD. V shed 6 bases and J shed 2 bases, with 19 bases lying between them. The CDR3 is made up of 16 amino acids. In nucleotides, the CDR3 is TGTGCCATCAGACCCACGGACAGTAAGATGCAAGAGACCCAGTACTTC. This codes for CAIRPTDSKMQETQYF.

The chain joins TRBV19 to TRBJ2-1, with D hard to call. This CDR3 contains 16 residues. Germline lookup yields CDR1 LNHDA and CDR2 SQIVND (reference sequence). Trimming left V 5 bases short and J 0 bases short, with 14 bases between. In DNA, the CDR3 is TGTGCCAGTAGTCCCCTCGACTTGAGCTCCTACAATGAGCAGTTCTTC. Its translation is CASSPLDLSSYNEQFF.

This clone was seen a single time. The V and J genes are TRBV13 and TRBJ1-3; 8 bases agree with TRBD1. CDR1 PRHDT and CDR2 FYEKMQ come from the germline V gene (reference sequence). The CDR3 extends over 15 amino acids. The ends lost 1 base at V and 4 bases at J; junction bases unmatched: 3. CDR3 DNA: TGTGCCAGCAGCTTAGAAGGGGACAGGGGAAACACCATATATTTT. Its translation: CASSLEGDRGNTIYF.

This clone was seen only a few times. The chain carries TRBV11-2 and TRBJ2-7; 9 nucleotides line up with TRBD1. V lost 5 bases to trimming and J lost 6 bases; unmatched junction nucleotides: 8. The germline V gene encodes CDR1 SGHAT and CDR2 FQNNGV. The CDR3 extends over 14 amino acids. DNA of the CDR3: TGTGCCAGCAGCACCGGGACAGGGCCGGGCGAGCAGTACTTC. It encodes CASSTGTGPGEQYF.